The sequence of this TCR beta chain was determined in a study of T cell changes during pregnancy in multiple sclerosis (dated by TCRdb to between 2018 and 2021). About the full investigation: The study looked at changes in the T cell repertoire across pregnancy in women with multiple sclerosis.

Library creation used the immunoSEQ multiplex PCR assay. Imported from immuneACCESS, the table was reduced by TCRdb to in-frame sequences with V and J called. These copies leave out some clones; in studies compared against another copy, an unresolved V gene accounts for under half, and the cause of the remainder is not known. The sample includes around 80,000 clones, with over 80% observed a single time. Clones ranked in the top ten supply approximately 2.4% of the sample. Cut back by 3 bases and 15 bases, the V and J ends lie 9 bases apart. From a lookup of the germline V gene, CDR1 and CDR2 are SNHLY and FYNNEI. From the cysteine up to the phenylalanine, the CDR3 has a length of 10 residues. This entry keeps only the CDR3 DNA: 30 bases, framed from base 1. Turning to this clone: It lacks a known antigen. No base quality values were provided; no much bigger clone lies one nucleotide off.

This chain is built from TRBV2 and TRBJ2-1; no D gene is confidently identified. The source is a female donor with multiple sclerosis, enrolled in a pregnancy study. Specimen: peripheral blood, collected before pregnancy. The CDR3 in this case is CASSEGSPFF. In nucleotides, the sequence is TGTGCCAGCAGTGAGGGCAGCCCGTTCTTC.